A single sample gave rise to the 29 T cell receptor beta chains below, sequenced in a study of blood T cell repertoires in COVID-19. The protocol was immunoSEQ multiplex PCR, while the TCRdb copy is restricted to in-frame clones and leaves out a portion. The sample yields 80,000 to 100,000 clones, 81% seen once. Sequenced sample: peripheral blood. Source of these receptors: a man between 60 and 75 years old with acute or convalescent COVID-19.

This clone was found once. The chain carries TRBV7-8 and TRBJ2-7, with TRBD1 matching 7 bases. The V and J ends lost 5 bases and 6 bases, in that order; junction bases with no gene match: 10. Looked up from germline, CDR1 is SGHVS and CDR2 is FQNEAQ. The CDR3 length is 14 residues. The chain's CDR3 is CASSRNLDRPEQYF. The CDR3 nucleotides are TGTGCCAGCAGCCGAAATCTGGACAGGCCCGAGCAGTACTTC. Full variable domain (outside the CDR3, taken from reference TRBV7-8 and TRBJ2-7): GAGVSQSPRYKVAKRGQDVALRCDPISGHVSLFWYQQALGQGPEFLTYFQNEAQLDKSGLPSDRFFAERPEGSVSTLKIQRTQQEDSAVYLCASSRNLDRPEQYFGPGTRLTVT.

This clone was seen once. The rearrangement uses TRBV18 and TRBJ2-7; D is ambiguous. V dropped 5 bases and J dropped 3 bases, with 8 bases sitting between them. Germline assignment: CDR1 KGHSH and CDR2 LQKENI. This CDR3 has 12 amino acids. In DNA, the CDR3 is TGTGCCAGCTCAGAGGCGAGCTACGAGCAGTACTTC. Amino acid sequence: CASSEASYEQYF. Using reference TRBV18 and TRBJ2-7 for the parts outside the CDR3, the full variable domain is NAGVMQNPRHLVRRRGQEARLRCSPMKGHSHVYWYRQLPEEGLKFMVYLQKENIIDESGMPKERFSAEFPKEGPSILRIQQVVRGDSAAYFCASSEASYEQYFGPGTRLTVT.

A few counts support this clone. J is TRBJ2-1 and V is TRBV18, with 7 bases matching TRBD1. CDR1 is KGHSH, CDR2 LQKENI, per germline. The length of the CDR3 is 13 residues. V shed 6 bases, J shed 5 bases, and the junction held 4 bases outside the gene matches. The CDR3 spells CASSSGQDNEQFF. The CDR3 DNA follows: TGTGCCAGCTCCAGCGGACAGGACAATGAGCAGTTCTTC. The full variable domain, in which reference TRBV18 and TRBJ2-1 provide the parts outside the CDR3, is NAGVMQNPRHLVRRRGQEARLRCSPMKGHSHVYWYRQLPEEGLKFMVYLQKENIIDESGMPKERFSAEFPKEGPSILRIQQVVRGDSAAYFCASSSGQDNEQFFGPGTRLTVL.

The chain links TRBV2 to TRBJ2-7, with 9 nucleotides matching TRBD1. The V segment lost 3 bases and the J segment 3 bases; nucleotides outside the gene matches: 6. Germline loops: CDR1 SNHLY, CDR2 FYNNEI. The CDR3 is 15 amino acids. CDR3 bases: TGTGCCAGCAGTGATACAGGGGGCGCTGGCTACGAGCAGTACTTC. Its translation is CASSDTGGAGYEQYF.

This clone was recorded once. The chain is built from TRBV7-8 and TRBJ2-1; no reliable D call. The CDR3 contains 16 residues. CDR1 and CDR2 (germline): SGHVS, FQNEAQ. Between the trimmed V and J ends, which lost 1 base and 0 bases, there was a span of 10 bases. The CDR3 spells CASSLVGLSSYNEQFF. The CDR3 DNA reads as TGTGCCAGCAGCTTAGTCGGTTTAAGCTCCTACAATGAGCAGTTCTTC.

The chain is built from TRBV5-8 and TRBJ1-4; the D is unclear. The CDR3 covers 12 residues. Germline V gene data show CDR1 as SGHTS and CDR2 as YDEGEE. Trimming shortened V by 0 bases and J by 7 bases, and 4 bases separated the two germline ends. CDR3 coding DNA: TGTGCCAGCAGCTTGGACGGTGAAAAACTGTTTTTT. Protein sequence: CASSLDGEKLFF.

The chain uses TRBV5-6 and TRBJ2-3; TRBD1 matches 9 bases. The length of the CDR3 is 18 residues. CDR1 is SGHDT, CDR2 YYEEEE, per germline. Trimming cost V 4 bases and J 3 bases; bases outside gene matches: 15. CDR3 protein: CASSERDRDVFRTDTQYF. CDR3 DNA sequence: TGTGCCAGCAGCGAACGGGACAGGGATGTTTTCCGGACAGATACGCAGTATTTT.

As DNA, the CDR3 is TGTGCCAGTAGTACAGGCCGAGATTCCTACGAGCAGTACTTC. Protein product: CASSTGRDSYEQYF. This chain links TRBV19 with TRBJ2-7; no firm D call. The CDR3 runs to 14 residues. Trimming removed 4 bases at V and 1 base at J, with 11 bases between. Germline-derived CDR1 and CDR2 are LNHDA and SQIVND (reference sequence).

The J gene is TRBJ2-1, the V gene TRBV2; TRBD2 aligns across 7 bases. The CDR3 extends over 11 amino acids. Germline CDR1 is SNHLY and CDR2 is FYNNEI. V lost 8 bases to trimming and J lost 10 bases; unmatched junction nucleotides: 5. CDR3 amino acids: CASLAGREQFF. The CDR3 DNA follows: TGTGCCAGCTTGGCCGGGAGGGAGCAGTTCTTC.

This chain connects TRBV19 to TRBJ2-1; a possible D gene is TRBD1 (7 bases). Trimming shortened V by 7 bases and J by 2 bases, and 18 bases separated the two germline ends. CDR1 is LNHDA and CDR2 is SQIVND in the germline V gene (reference sequence). CDR3 length equals 16 residues. The chain's CDR3 is CASIRRGADPYNEQFF. Written as DNA, the CDR3 is TGTGCCAGTATTCGCAGGGGGGCAGATCCCTACAATGAGCAGTTCTTC.

The CDR3 loop reads CASSPSTGAYNEQFF. The CDR3 DNA is TGTGCCAGCAGCCCGTCGACCGGAGCCTACAATGAGCAGTTCTTC. The gene calls are TRBV11-2 and TRBJ2-1; no reliable D call. With 5 bases removed from V and 2 bases from J, the gap between germline ends came to 13 bases. The CDR3 length is 15 residues. Germline lookup yields CDR1 SGHAT and CDR2 FQNNGV.

V gene TRBV12-3 or TRBV12-4 combines with J gene TRBJ2-3, with 7 bases aligning to TRBD1. Unmatched junction bases numbered 8, after V lost 8 bases and J lost 6 bases. The CDR3 covers 13 residues. CDR3 in amino acids: CASGYRGSDTQYF. The CDR3 DNA reads TGTGCCAGCGGATACAGGGGATCCGATACGCAGTATTTT.

The chain uses TRBV28 and TRBJ2-1; the D gene is possibly TRBD1 (5 bases). V lost 2 bases and J 9 bases, leaving 5 bases between the germline ends. This CDR3 is built from 11 residues. Germline-derived CDR1 and CDR2 are MDHEN and SYDVKM. CDR3 nucleotide sequence: TGTGCCAGCAGTTTACAGGGTGAGCAGTTCTTC. This gives the protein CASSLQGEQFF.

The rearrangement uses TRBV7-9 and TRBJ2-7, with D possibly matching TRBD1 (7 bases). CDR1 SEHNR and CDR2 FQNEAQ come from the germline V gene (reference sequence). The CDR3 extends over 17 amino acids. Trimming shortened V by 7 bases and J by 5 bases, and 27 bases separated the two germline ends. CDR3: CASNTFLGGGKSNEQYF. CDR3 in DNA: TGTGCCAGCAACACTTTCCTAGGGGGCGGGAAAAGCAACGAGCAGTACTTC.

The J gene is TRBJ2-3, the V gene TRBV28; TRBD1 matches 8 bases. V shed 3 bases, J shed 3 bases, and the junction held 11 bases outside the gene matches. This CDR3 has 17 residues. CDR1 is MDHEN, CDR2 SYDVKM, per germline. Written as DNA, the CDR3 is TGTGCCAGCAGTTTGGGTGGCACAGGGGGTCTTACAGATACGCAGTATTTT. Amino acids: CASSLGGTGGLTDTQYF.

This clone was seen a few times. The CDR3 sequence is CASSQALAGVGGTQYF. The CDR3 DNA reads TGTGCCAGCAGCCAAGCCCTAGCGGGAGTTGGAGGTACGCAGTATTTT. The chain has TRBV4-2 and TRBJ2-3, with 10 nucleotides matching TRBD2. This CDR3 region has 16 residues. Per the germline V gene, CDR1 is LGHNA and CDR2 is YNFKEQ. V shed 1 base and J 8 bases; nucleotides not matched to a gene: 9.

The chain employs TRBV7-3 and TRBJ2-5; TRBD2 matches 9 bases. CDR3 length: 15 amino acids. CDR1 SGHTA and CDR2 FQGTGA come from the germline V gene. Trimming took 2 bases from V and 5 from J; bases not matched to a gene: 6. DNA of the CDR3: TGTGCCAGCAGCTTAGGGATTAGCGGGAGTGAGACCCAGTACTTC. This gives the protein CASSLGISGSETQYF.

The genes are TRBV10-1 and TRBJ2-2; 8 bases line up with TRBD2. The CDR3 length is 15 residues. CDR1 and CDR2 (germline): WNHNN, SYGVQD (reference sequence). J lost 0 bases, V lost 5 bases, and 2 bases had no gene match. In nucleotides, the CDR3 is TGCGCCAGCAGTAGCGGGGGAGCGAACACCGGGGAGCTGTTTTTT. Its protein is CASSSGGANTGELFF.

The chain couples TRBV6-4 to TRBJ1-5; possible D gene TRBD1, 5 bases. Germline CDR1 and CDR2: MRHNA and SNTAGT. V gave up 0 bases and J gave up 10 bases, with 10 bases separating them. This CDR3 comprises 13 residues. CDR3 residues: CASSDSFDSPQHF. The CDR3 region has the DNA TGTGCCAGCAGTGACTCGTTCGACAGCCCCCAGCATTTT.

The chain combines TRBV27 with TRBJ2-1; D uncertain. Germline values: CDR1 MNHEY, CDR2 SMNVEV (reference sequence). The ends were cut back, 1 base at V and 5 bases at J, with 15 bases in the middle. The CDR3 length is 16 residues. This chain's CDR3 is CASSLYGRLANNEQFF. As DNA, the CDR3 is TGTGCCAGCAGTTTATATGGGCGCTTGGCTAACAATGAGCAGTTCTTC.

This sequence joins TRBV20-1 and TRBJ2-1, with D uncertain. The germline CDR1 and CDR2 sequences are DFQATT and SNEGSKA (reference sequence). The CDR3 is made up of 15 amino acids. V dropped 3 bases and J dropped 6 bases, with 18 bases sitting between them. CDR3 loop: CSASRRLASSNEQFF. CDR3 coding DNA: TGCAGTGCTAGTCGGCGACTCGCATCTTCCAATGAGCAGTTCTTC.

The chain carries TRBV18 and TRBJ2-1, with D perhaps matching TRBD2 (6 bases). CDR1 is KGHSH, CDR2 LQKENI, per germline. CDR3 length: 17 residues. V lost 3 bases, J lost 10 bases, and 25 bases lay in between. The CDR3 bases are TGTGCCAGCTCACCGAAGACGGGGGTTGCCTACAATGGGGAGCAGTTCTTC. Protein: CASSPKTGVAYNGEQFF.

The chain links TRBV10-2 to TRBJ2-4, with D perhaps TRBD1 (6 bases). CDR3 length equals 13 residues. Trimming took 8 bases from V and 4 from J, leaving 12 bases between them. The V gene's germline CDR1 is WSHSY and CDR2 SAAADI. CDR3 coding DNA: TGCGCCAGCGGGGACACACAGAAAAACATTCAGTACTTC. Residues: CASGDTQKNIQYF.

This clone was recorded a few times. This chain uses TRBV28 with TRBJ2-7; perhaps TRBD1 as D (7 bases). V lost 9 bases and J lost 2, with 14 bases in between. The CDR3 is made up of 13 amino acids. Germline CDR1 MDHEN, CDR2 SYDVKM. The chain's CDR3 is CASSQGGTYEQYF. The CDR3 DNA reads TGTGCCAGTAGCCAGGGGGGAACCTACGAGCAGTACTTC.

The chain couples TRBV2 to TRBJ2-4; no clear D gene. The CDR3 consists of 14 residues. V was pared by 2 bases and J by 4 bases, with 9 bases between. Germline assignment: CDR1 SNHLY and CDR2 FYNNEI. CDR3 loop: CASSERQEKNIQYF. The CDR3 DNA reads as TGTGCCAGCAGTGAACGGCAGGAAAAAAACATTCAGTACTTC.

This clone has just one count. This sequence joins TRBV18 and TRBJ1-3; D gene ambiguous. Trimming removed 3 bases at V and 0 bases at J, with 6 bases between. The CDR3 spans 14 residues. The germline V gene has CDR1 KGHSH and CDR2 LQKENI. CDR3 loop: CASSPASSGNTIYF. Here the CDR3 DNA reads TGTGCCAGCTCACCGGCCAGCTCTGGAAACACCATATATTTT.

Ten or more counts support this clone. The chain couples TRBV2 to TRBJ1-2, with D unclear. This CDR3 contains 13 residues. V was trimmed by 4 bases and J by 3 bases, leaving 9 bases between them. Germline V CDR1 and CDR2: SNHLY, FYNNEI. The CDR3 nucleotides are TGTGCCAGCAGTGTTCAGTCAGACTATGGCTACACCTTC. Protein sequence: CASSVQSDYGYTF.

The rearrangement joins TRBV6-5 to TRBJ1-1; TRBD1 matches at 8 bases. V shed 6 bases and J 1 base; nucleotides not matched to a gene: 7. Germline V gene lookup returns CDR1 MNHEY and CDR2 SVGAGI. This CDR3 region has 15 residues. The CDR3 loop reads CASSRSQGANTEAFF. The CDR3 DNA is TGTGCCAGCAGCCGATCTCAGGGGGCGAACACTGAAGCTTTCTTT.

J is TRBJ2-3 and V is TRBV27; 9 bases match TRBD2. CDR1 is MNHEY and CDR2 is SMNVEV in the germline V gene (reference sequence). The CDR3 length is 16 residues. With 3 bases clipped from V and 2 bases from J, the junction kept 6 bases outside the gene matches. CDR3 nucleotide sequence: TGTGCCAGCAGTTTTCGCGGGAGGGGGCTCACAGATACGCAGTATTTT. This codes for CASSFRGRGLTDTQYF.